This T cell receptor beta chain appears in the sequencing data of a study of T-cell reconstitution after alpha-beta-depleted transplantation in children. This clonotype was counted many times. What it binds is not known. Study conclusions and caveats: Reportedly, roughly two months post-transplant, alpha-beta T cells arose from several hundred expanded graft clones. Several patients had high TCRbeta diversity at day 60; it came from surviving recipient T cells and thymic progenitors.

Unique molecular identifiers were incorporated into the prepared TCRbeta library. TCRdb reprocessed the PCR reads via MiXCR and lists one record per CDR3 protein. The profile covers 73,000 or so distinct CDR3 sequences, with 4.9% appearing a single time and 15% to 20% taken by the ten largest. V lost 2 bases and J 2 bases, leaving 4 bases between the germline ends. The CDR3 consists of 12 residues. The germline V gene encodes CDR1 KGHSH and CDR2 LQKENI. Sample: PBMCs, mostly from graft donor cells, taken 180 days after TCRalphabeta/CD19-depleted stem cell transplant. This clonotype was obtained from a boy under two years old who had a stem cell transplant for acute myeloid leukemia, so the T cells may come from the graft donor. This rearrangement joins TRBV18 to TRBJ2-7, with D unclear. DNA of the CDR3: TGTGCCAGCTCACCAAGGACCTACGAGCAGTACTTC. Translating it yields CASSPRTYEQYF.